The 24 T cell receptor beta chains presented below share a single source sample, sequenced in a study of blood T cells in healthy people across ages. PCR was performed a second time for about 6 to 12 cycles using a sample-barcoded 5' primer and a J-beta primer mix. One entry per CDR3 protein results from TCRdb running MiXCR on the 5' RACE reads. The table shows 660,000 or so distinct CDR3 sequences, with under 70% occurring only once. The sample taken for sequencing was blood. These receptors were obtained from a man in his 60s in good health.

This clonotype appeared a few times. This chain connects TRBV6-4 to TRBJ1-6; D not resolved. Per germline, CDR1 MRHNA and CDR2 SNTAGT. The ends were cut back, 6 bases at V and 4 bases at J, with 7 bases in the middle. The CDR3 is 13 amino acids. This chain's CDR3 is CASSTFYNSPLHF. The CDR3 DNA reads as TGTGCCAGCAGCACCTTTTATAATTCACCCCTCCACTTT.

The chain employs TRBV5-1 and TRBJ2-1, with 8 bases aligning to TRBD1. Germline-derived CDR1 and CDR2 are SGHRS and YFSETQ. The CDR3 has 15 residues. V trimming: 0 bases; J trimming: 6 bases; junction bases outside the gene matches: 5. The DNA of the CDR3 is TGCGCCAGCAGCTTGGTTCAGGGGGCGAGCAATGAGCAGTTCTTC. This translates into CASSLVQGASNEQFF.

Concerning this clonotype: The junction differs from germline at one of its ends, possibly a read error. The J gene is TRBJ2-6, the V gene TRBV4-2; 8 bases are a match to TRBD1. The V gene's germline CDR1 is LGHNA and CDR2 YNFKEQ. This CDR3 has 17 residues. The CDR3 nucleotides are TGTGCCAGCAGCCAAGGCAGGACAGGGTCTGGGACCAACGTCCTGACTTTC. Its protein is CASSQGRTGSGTNVLTF.

The gene calls are TRBV21-1 and TRBJ1-6. TRBV21-1 is termed a pseudogene. The CDR3 runs 12 residues. The CDR3 nucleotides read TGTGCCAGCAGGTTATTGACGCTTTCCCTCCACTTT. Translating it yields CASRLLTLSLHF.

This clonotype has just one count. The chain uses TRBV4-1 and TRBJ2-2, with no clear D. The CDR3 extends over 14 amino acids. V was trimmed by 1 base and J by 1 base, leaving 4 bases between them. Germline V gives CDR1 MGHRA, CDR2 YSYEKL. CDR3 region: CASSQGRNTGELFF. The CDR3, as DNA: TGCGCCAGCAGCCAAGGTCGGAACACCGGGGAGCTGTTTTTT.

The CDR3 DNA sequence: TGTGCCAGCAGCTTAGGGGACCACCTCTATGGCTACACCTTC. Translating gives CASSLGDHLYGYTF. The V call is TRBV5-5, the J call TRBJ1-2, with D possibly being TRBD1 (5 bases). Germline-derived CDR1 and CDR2 are SGHKS and YYEKEE (reference sequence). The CDR3 consists of 14 residues. V was cut by 2 bases and J by 4 bases, with 12 bases left in between.

The V gene is TRBV10-3, the J gene TRBJ2-7, with a tentative D call TRBD2 (6 bases). V shed 6 bases and J shed 2 bases, with 17 bases lying between them. The CDR3 runs to 15 residues. Germline assignment: CDR1 ENHRY and CDR2 SYGVKD. CDR3 nucleotides: TGTGCCATCAGCGATCCGGGACGGGGGACCTACGAGCAGTACTTC. The encoded protein is CAISDPGRGTYEQYF.

The J gene is TRBJ1-2, the V gene TRBV5-1, with D hard to call. The germline V and J ends were trimmed by 0 bases and 8 bases, with 14 bases remaining between them. The CDR3 length is 14 residues. Germline values: CDR1 SGHRS, CDR2 YFSETQ. In nucleotides, the CDR3 is TGCGCCAGCAGCTTGGAAGCAGCAGTGAAAGGCTACACCTTC. Translated: CASSLEAAVKGYTF.

This clonotype was counted only a few times. The V gene is TRBV5-6, the J gene TRBJ1-2, with 12 positions matching TRBD1. The trim removed 4 bases at V and 4 bases at J, leaving 5 bases unmatched. CDR3 length: 15 amino acids. The germline V gene has CDR1 SGHDT and CDR2 YYEEEE. The DNA for the CDR3 is TGTGCCAGCAGCGGGGGACAGGGGGCTATCTATGGCTACACCTTC. Translation: CASSGGQGAIYGYTF.

The chain joins TRBV15 to TRBJ1-6, with 7 positions matching TRBD1. CDR3 length: 15 residues. Trimming cost V 0 bases and J 9 bases; bases outside gene matches: 5. The germline V gene encodes CDR1 LNHNV and CDR2 YYDKDF (reference sequence). CDR3 sequence (DNA): TGTGCCACCAGCAGAGATCTGGGACAGACTTCACCCCTCCACTTT. Its translation: CATSRDLGQTSPLHF.

This clonotype has at least ten counts. The chain links TRBV7-2 to TRBJ1-6, with 7 positions matching TRBD1. The J segment lost 7 bases and the V segment lost 5 bases, leaving 11 bases of the junction unmatched. Germline-derived CDR1 and CDR2 are SGHTA and FQGNSA. The length of the CDR3 is 16 residues. The CDR3 DNA follows: TGTGCCAGCAGCATCAGAGGGGGCGGAAGCAATTCACCCCTCCACTTT. As protein: CASSIRGGGSNSPLHF.

The chain couples TRBV11-2 to TRBJ2-3; no clear D. Germline V gene data show CDR1 as SGHAT and CDR2 as FQNNGV. V was trimmed by 5 bases and J by 5 bases, leaving 5 bases between them. The CDR3 is made up of 11 amino acids. The chain's CDR3 is CASSPIDTQYF. The DNA of the CDR3 is TGTGCCAGCAGCCCTATAGATACGCAGTATTTT.

This clonotype has only a few counts. This chain joins TRBV7-2 and TRBJ2-7; 8 nucleotides align to TRBD2. Losses at the gene ends were 2 bases for V and 4 bases for J; bases not matched to a gene: 4. The CDR3 contains 14 residues. Germline V gene data show CDR1 as SGHTA and CDR2 as FQGNSA. The CDR3 reads CASSLWTSHYEQYF. The CDR3 DNA follows: TGTGCCAGCAGCTTATGGACTAGCCATTACGAGCAGTACTTC.

On this clonotype itself: The germline gene is not matched at one end of the junction; a read error may be the cause. The chain couples TRBV9 to TRBJ2-2, with D tentatively TRBD1 or TRBD2 (5 bases each). Germline V gives CDR1 SGDLS, CDR2 YYNGEE. The CDR3 runs 18 residues. CDR3 coding DNA: TGTGCCAGCAGCGTAGTACACCCCCGGGACCGGAACACCGGGGAGCTGCTTTTT. Its protein product is CASSVVHPRDRNTGELLF. The full variable domain, its missing parts supplied by reference TRBV9 and TRBJ2-2, is DSGVTQTPKHLITATGQRVTLRCSPRSGDLSVYWYQQSLDQGLQFLIQYYNGEERAKGNILERFSAQQFPDLHSELNLSSLELGDSALYFCASSVVHPRDRNTGELLFGEGSRLTVL.

The chain uses TRBV9 and TRBJ2-5; D is undetermined. The CDR3 has 17 residues. Germline V gives CDR1 SGDLS, CDR2 YYNGEE. V was shortened by 0 bases and J by 1 base, with 16 bases between the two germline ends. This CDR3 is CASSVGLAMSSQETQYF. The CDR3 DNA is TGTGCCAGCAGCGTAGGGTTAGCAATGAGTTCCCAAGAGACCCAGTACTTC.

The chain joins TRBV7-9 to TRBJ1-1; D remains ambiguous. This CDR3 has 16 residues. In germline, CDR1 is SEHNR, CDR2 FQNEAQ (reference sequence). V was shortened by 2 bases and J by 1 base, with 14 bases between the two germline ends. The CDR3 DNA reads TGTGCCAGCAGCTTATCGTCACAGCCAAAGAACACTGAAGCTTTCTTT. Residues: CASSLSSQPKNTEAFF.

The V call is TRBV2, the J call TRBJ2-5; TRBD1 is a possible D gene (6 bases). The CDR3 is 13 residues long. Per the germline V gene, CDR1 is SNHLY and CDR2 is FYNNEI. V dropped 3 bases and J dropped 12 bases, with 17 bases sitting between them. CDR3 sequence: CASSERSWAGEYF. The CDR3, as DNA: TGTGCCAGCAGTGAGAGGTCTTGGGCAGGGGAGTACTTC.

J is TRBJ2-7 and V is TRBV5-1; 10 bases line up with TRBD2. The CDR3 runs 16 residues. Germline CDR1 SGHRS, CDR2 YFSETQ. Germline trimming cut 4 bases from V and 2 bases from J; bases unmatched to any gene: 9. CDR3 in amino acids: CASSLYSGGLPYEQYF. The CDR3 nucleotides read TGCGCCAGCAGCCTCTATAGCGGGGGGCTCCCCTACGAGCAGTACTTC.

This chain uses TRBV5-1 with TRBJ1-1; TRBD1 agrees at 9 bases. Germline CDR1 and CDR2: SGHRS and YFSETQ. This CDR3 has 13 amino acids. V lost 3 bases and J lost 4; bases outside the gene matches: 1. The CDR3 reads CASSSGQGTEAFF. The CDR3 DNA sequence: TGCGCCAGCAGCTCGGGACAGGGCACTGAAGCTTTCTTT.

This CDR3 is CASSQSLELAGAVSQETQYF. The CDR3 DNA reads as TGTGCCAGCAGCCAATCGCTGGAACTAGCGGGGGCCGTTTCCCAAGAGACCCAGTACTTC. The chain couples TRBV4-2 to TRBJ2-5; 11 nucleotides agree with TRBD2. V lost 2 bases, J lost 1 base, and 15 bases stayed unmatched. The CDR3 sequence is 20 residues long. CDR1 LGHNA and CDR2 YNFKEQ come from the germline V gene.

The gene calls are TRBV9 and TRBJ2-7, with TRBD2 as a possible D gene (6 bases). CDR3 length: 17 amino acids. CDR1 is SGDLS and CDR2 is YYNGEE in the germline V gene. The V end was cut by 4 bases, the J end by 0 bases, with 20 bases between. The CDR3 protein is CASSNTVWDLGSYEQYF. CDR3 coding DNA: TGTGCCAGCAGCAATACCGTTTGGGACTTAGGCTCCTACGAGCAGTACTTC.

The chain links TRBV27 to TRBJ2-3; TRBD2 matches 9 bases. This CDR3 comprises 15 residues. Trimming at V came to 9 bases and at J to 4 bases, leaving 11 bases not matched to a gene. The germline gives CDR1 MNHEY, CDR2 SMNVEV (reference sequence). In DNA form, the CDR3 reads TGTGCCAGTTCCCTCGGGCGGGGGGGCCCAGATACGCAGTATTTT. This codes for CASSLGRGGPDTQYF.

The rearrangement links TRBV10-3 to TRBJ1-1; 7 nucleotides line up with TRBD1. The CDR3 spans 13 residues. Germline loops: CDR1 ENHRY, CDR2 SYGVKD. The ends lost 2 bases at V and 5 bases at J; junction bases unmatched: 2. The CDR3 nucleotides are TGTGCCATCAGTGAGACAGGGGTTACTGAAGCTTTCTTT. Its translation: CAISETGVTEAFF.

The chain couples TRBV29-1 to TRBJ2-3, with D uncertain. Per germline, CDR1 SQVTM and CDR2 ANQGSEA. With 5 bases removed from V and 1 base from J, the gap between germline ends came to 4 bases. There are 11 residues in the CDR3. The CDR3 sequence: CSVSRTDTQYF. CDR3 bases: TGCAGCGTTAGTCGCACAGATACGCAGTATTTT.